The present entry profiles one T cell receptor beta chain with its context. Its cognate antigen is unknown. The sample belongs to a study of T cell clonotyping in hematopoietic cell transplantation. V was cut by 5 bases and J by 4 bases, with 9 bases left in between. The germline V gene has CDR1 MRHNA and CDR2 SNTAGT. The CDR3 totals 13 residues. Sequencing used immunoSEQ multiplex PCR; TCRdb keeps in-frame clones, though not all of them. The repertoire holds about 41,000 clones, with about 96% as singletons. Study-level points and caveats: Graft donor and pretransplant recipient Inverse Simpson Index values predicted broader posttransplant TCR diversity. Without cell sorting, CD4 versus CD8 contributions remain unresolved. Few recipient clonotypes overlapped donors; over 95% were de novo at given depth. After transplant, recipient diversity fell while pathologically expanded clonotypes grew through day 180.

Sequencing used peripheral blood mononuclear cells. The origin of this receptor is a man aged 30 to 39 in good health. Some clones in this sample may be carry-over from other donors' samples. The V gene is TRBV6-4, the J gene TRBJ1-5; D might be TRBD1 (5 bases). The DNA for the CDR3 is TGTGCCAGCAGTCAGGGCGGAAATCAGCCCCAGCATTTT. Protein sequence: CASSQGGNQPQHF.